A single sample is the source of the 5 T cell receptor beta chains below, sequenced in a study of T cell responses to AZD1222 COVID-19 vaccine. Profiled with immunoSEQ multiplex PCR; TCRdb holds only in-frame clones, not every one. The table includes 100,000 to 120,000 clones, about nine tenths detected once. Source: peripheral blood, taken 28 days after the second AZD1222 dose. The receptors shown here come from an adult who received the AZD1222 COVID-19 vaccine.

J is TRBJ1-1 and V is TRBV7-2; D might be TRBD1 (6 bases). This CDR3 region has 12 residues. The germline V gene encodes CDR1 SGHTA and CDR2 FQGNSA. Trimming removed 1 base from V and 11 bases from J, with 11 bases in between. The CDR3 bases are TGTGCCAGCAGCTTAGGAGGGGGTTATGCTTTCTTT. Translating gives CASSLGGGYAFF. Complete variable domain (other parts from reference TRBV7-2 and TRBJ1-1): GAGVSQSPSNKVTEKGKDVELRCDPISGHTALYWYRQSLGQGLEFLIYFQGNSAPDKSGLPSDRFSAERTGGSVSTLTIQRTQQEDSAVYLCASSLGGGYAFFGQGTRLTVV.

The genes are TRBV7-2 and TRBJ2-5; 11 bases are shared with TRBD2. Germline lookup yields CDR1 SGHTA and CDR2 FQGNSA. J lost 5 bases, V lost 3 bases, and 17 bases had no gene match. The CDR3 has 19 amino acids. The CDR3 loop is CASSFYPASGGNRRETQYF. Here the CDR3 DNA reads TGTGCCAGCAGCTTCTATCCCGCTAGCGGGGGGAACCGCCGGGAGACCCAGTACTTC.

The J gene is TRBJ2-5, the V gene TRBV18; TRBD2 aligns across 8 bases. Germline CDR1 reads KGHSH; CDR2 reads LQKENI. The trim removed 6 bases at V and 1 base at J, leaving 7 bases unmatched. This CDR3 region has 15 residues. The CDR3 loop reads CASSRAGGAQETQYF. The CDR3 nucleotides read TGTGCCAGCTCCCGGGCCGGGGGGGCCCAAGAGACCCAGTACTTC.

The gene calls are TRBV4-2 and TRBJ2-7; 11 bases line up with TRBD1. With 2 bases clipped from V and 3 bases from J, the junction kept 6 bases outside the gene matches. The germline V gene encodes CDR1 LGHNA and CDR2 YNFKEQ. The CDR3 is 16 amino acids. CDR3 bases: TGTGCCAGCAGCCAACAAGCCGGGACAGGGGGCTACGAGCAGTACTTC. Protein: CASSQQAGTGGYEQYF.

The chain is built from TRBV7-9 and TRBJ2-3; no definite D call. This CDR3 has 13 residues. V was cut by 6 bases and J by 3 bases, with 10 bases left in between. Germline CDR1 SEHNR, CDR2 FQNEAQ (reference sequence). CDR3 protein: CASSSSRTDTQYF. The DNA of the CDR3 is TGTGCCAGCAGTTCAAGTAGAACAGATACGCAGTATTTT.